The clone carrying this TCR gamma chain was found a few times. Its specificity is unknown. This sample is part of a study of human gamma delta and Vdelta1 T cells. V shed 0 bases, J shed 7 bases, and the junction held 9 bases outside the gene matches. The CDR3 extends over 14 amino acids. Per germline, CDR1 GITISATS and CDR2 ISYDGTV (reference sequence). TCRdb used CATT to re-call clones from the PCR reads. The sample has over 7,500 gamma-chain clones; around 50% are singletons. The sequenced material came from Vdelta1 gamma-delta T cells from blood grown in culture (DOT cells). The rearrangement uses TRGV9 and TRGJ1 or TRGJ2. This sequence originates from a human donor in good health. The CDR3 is CALWEVFLEYKKLF. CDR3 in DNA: TGTGCCTTGTGGGAGGTGTTTCTTGAATATAAGAAACTCTTT.